These 26 T cell receptor beta chains were sequenced from one sample in a study of blood T cell repertoires in COVID-19. TCRdb's copy holds only in-frame clones and misses some; the assay was immunoSEQ multiplex PCR. The sample shows roughly 140,000 clones, 80% to 90% of them seen only once. Sequenced input: peripheral blood. The receptors come from a man aged 65 to 79 with acute or convalescent COVID-19.

The chain joins TRBV27 to TRBJ2-2; 8 positions agree with TRBD2. CDR3 length equals 16 residues. With V trimmed by 2 bases and J by 9 bases, 11 bases remained unmatched. Germline CDR1 MNHEY, CDR2 SMNVEV (reference sequence). The CDR3 DNA sequence: TGTGCCAGCAGTTTAGGGGCGGGAGGTGTCGGCCGGGAGCTGTTTTTT. It yields the protein CASSLGAGGVGRELFF.

This chain connects TRBV19 to TRBJ2-2; D is unclear. The ends were cut back, 6 bases at V and 0 bases at J, with 8 bases in the middle. CDR1 is LNHDA and CDR2 is SQIVND in the germline V gene (reference sequence). The CDR3 length is 14 residues. CDR3 bases: TGTGCCAGTAGAAGAACTACGAACACCGGGGAGCTGTTTTTT. Translating it yields CASRRTTNTGELFF.

The chain is built from TRBV7-2 and TRBJ2-3; tentatively, D is TRBD1 (5 bases). Germline CDR1 SGHTA, CDR2 FQGNSA. The CDR3 runs to 14 residues. The V and J ends lost 4 bases and 1 base respectively, with 9 bases between them. The CDR3: CASSSQTGTDTQYF. The CDR3 DNA follows: TGTGCCAGCAGCTCCCAGACAGGCACAGATACGCAGTATTTT. The whole variable domain, filled in from reference TRBV7-2 and TRBJ2-3, reads GAGVSQSPSNKVTEKGKDVELRCDPISGHTALYWYRQSLGQGLEFLIYFQGNSAPDKSGLPSDRFSAERTGGSVSTLTIQRTQQEDSAVYLCASSSQTGTDTQYFGPGTRLTVL.

This clone was observed a few times. The chain employs TRBV27 and TRBJ2-7; 8 bases align to TRBD2. The V and J ends lost 3 bases and 6 bases, in that order; junction bases with no gene match: 7. The CDR3 runs 14 residues. Germline CDR1 and CDR2: MNHEY and SMNVEV (reference sequence). In nucleotides, the CDR3 is TGTGCCAGCAGTTTTCACGGGAGGGCCGGCGAGCAGTACTTC. It translates to CASSFHGRAGEQYF.

The V call is TRBV9, the J call TRBJ2-1; D may be TRBD2 (5 bases). Germline loops: CDR1 SGDLS, CDR2 YYNGEE. The CDR3 sequence is 15 residues long. Trimming left V 1 base short and J 0 bases short, with 8 bases between. The CDR3 loop reads CASSVYGNSYNEQFF. In nucleotides, the CDR3 is TGTGCCAGCAGCGTATACGGGAACTCCTACAATGAGCAGTTCTTC. Together with reference TRBV9 and TRBJ2-1, the CDR3 gives the full variable domain: DSGVTQTPKHLITATGQRVTLRCSPRSGDLSVYWYQQSLDQGLQFLIQYYNGEERAKGNILERFSAQQFPDLHSELNLSSLELGDSALYFCASSVYGNSYNEQFFGPGTRLTVL.

The rearrangement joins TRBV13 to TRBJ2-7; 9 bases match TRBD2. The CDR3 is 15 residues long. The trim removed 6 bases at V and 6 bases at J, leaving 12 bases unmatched. CDR1 and CDR2 from the germline V gene are PRHDT and FYEKMQ (reference sequence). In nucleotides, the CDR3 is TGTGCCAGCAGTTCTAGTTGGCGGGAGGGCCGCGAGCAGTACTTC. Residues: CASSSSWREGREQYF.

The V call is TRBV15, the J call TRBJ1-5; 7 bases map to TRBD1. The CDR3 consists of 15 residues. V trimming: 1 base; J trimming: 7 bases; junction bases outside the gene matches: 7. Looked up from germline, CDR1 is LNHNV and CDR2 is YYDKDF (reference sequence). CDR3 coding DNA: TGTGCCACCAGCAGAGCCGGATCAGGGGGACAGCCCCAGCATTTT. This translates into CATSRAGSGGQPQHF.

This sequence joins TRBV28 and TRBJ1-3, with 8 bases aligning to TRBD1. Germline V lookup: CDR1 MDHEN, CDR2 SYDVKM. CDR3 size: 14 residues. J was trimmed by 4 bases and V by 5 bases; bases with no gene match: 4. CDR3 loop: CASSKQGGGNTIYF. CDR3 sequence (DNA): TGTGCCAGCAGTAAACAGGGGGGCGGAAACACCATATATTTT.

The rearrangement joins TRBV24-1 to TRBJ2-1, with 11 bases identical to TRBD2. Germline V gene lookup returns CDR1 KGHDR and CDR2 SFDVKD. Trimming at V came to 4 bases and at J to 2 bases, leaving 3 bases not matched to a gene. The CDR3 length is 16 residues. CDR3 sequence reads: CATSDPLAGAYNEQFF. DNA for the CDR3: TGTGCCACCAGTGACCCACTAGCGGGAGCCTACAATGAGCAGTTCTTC.

This chain links TRBV7-2 with TRBJ2-7; 11 nucleotides line up with TRBD2. The V gene end was trimmed by 4 bases and the J gene end by 0 bases; junction bases not matched to a gene: 2. Germline CDR1 SGHTA, CDR2 FQGNSA. The CDR3 is made up of 15 amino acids. The CDR3 bases are TGTGCCAGCAGCTGGACTAGCGGGCACTCCTACGAGCAGTACTTC. Protein sequence: CASSWTSGHSYEQYF.

The V and J genes are TRBV9 and TRBJ2-5, with 7 bases that match TRBD1. There are 12 residues in the CDR3. V was pared by 0 bases and J by 9 bases, with 2 bases of the junction left unmatched. The V gene's germline CDR1 is SGDLS and CDR2 YYNGEE. The CDR3 spells CASSVGDSAQYF. As DNA, the CDR3 is TGTGCCAGCAGCGTAGGGGACAGTGCCCAGTACTTC.

This chain joins TRBV10-3 and TRBJ1-5; D is undetermined. V lost 0 bases to trimming and J lost 3 bases, with 6 bases between them. Germline V gene data show CDR1 as ENHRY and CDR2 as SYGVKD. The CDR3 is made up of 14 amino acids. The CDR3 sequence: CAISESSINQPQHF. Here the CDR3 DNA reads TGTGCCATCAGTGAGTCGAGTATCAATCAGCCCCAGCATTTT.

The chain uses TRBV5-5 and TRBJ2-1; 10 nucleotides align to TRBD1. The germline CDR1 and CDR2 sequences are SGHKS and YYEKEE (reference sequence). V lost 0 bases to trimming and J lost 1 base; unmatched junction nucleotides: 10. CDR3 length: 19 residues. This chain's CDR3 is CASSLAPDRGRGSYNEQFF. The CDR3 DNA reads TGTGCCAGCAGCTTGGCCCCGGACAGGGGGAGGGGATCCTACAATGAGCAGTTCTTC.

The chain couples TRBV7-3 to TRBJ1-4; 9 bases fit TRBD1. Germline V gives CDR1 SGHTA, CDR2 FQGTGA. The CDR3 is 17 residues long. The V gene end was trimmed by 5 bases and the J gene end by 0 bases; junction bases not matched to a gene: 7. CDR3 region: CASSPPGQGATNEKLFF. DNA for the CDR3: TGTGCCAGCAGCCCCCCGGGACAGGGTGCAACTAATGAAAAACTGTTTTTT. Looking up the rest from reference TRBV7-3 and TRBJ1-4 gives the full variable domain: GAGVSQTPSNKVTEKGKYVELRCDPISGHTALYWYRQSLGQGPEFLIYFQGTGAADDSGLPNDRFFAVRPEGSVSTLKIQRTERGDSAVYLCASSPPGQGATNEKLFFGSGTQLSVL.

The gene calls are TRBV28 and TRBJ2-4, with D perhaps matching TRBD2 (6 bases). With 8 bases removed from V and 7 bases from J, the gap between germline ends came to 18 bases. CDR3 length: 14 amino acids. Germline CDR1 reads MDHEN; CDR2 reads SYDVKM. CDR3 amino acids: CASGTPRGENIQYF. The CDR3 region has the DNA TGTGCCAGCGGAACCCCGCGGGGTGAGAACATTCAGTACTTC.

The chain joins TRBV5-4 to TRBJ2-7, with 9 bases aligning to TRBD2. The CDR3 totals 16 residues. Germline CDR1 and CDR2: SGHNT and YYREEE (reference sequence). J lost 1 base, V lost 4 bases, and 9 bases had no gene match. The CDR3 DNA reads TGTGCCAGCAGCGAGGTAGCGGGAGTGGGTTCCTACGAGCAGTACTTC. Its translation is CASSEVAGVGSYEQYF.

In regard to this clone: A junction boundary mismatches the germline segment, possibly from a read error. The gene calls are TRBV27 and TRBJ2-5; weak D call: TRBD2 (6 bases). There are 15 residues in the CDR3. CDR1 and CDR2 from the germline V gene are MNHEY and SMNVEV (reference sequence). This CDR3 reads CTSSLSGTWGETQYF. In nucleotides, the CDR3 is TGTACCAGCAGTTTATCCGGGACTTGGGGAGAGACCCAGTACTTC.

The V gene is TRBV6-6, the J gene TRBJ2-1; D is possibly TRBD2 (5 bases). Germline-derived CDR1 and CDR2 are MNHNY and SVGAGI (reference sequence). CDR3 length: 11 residues. This chain's CDR3 is CSSGSLSEQFF. CDR3 nucleotide sequence: TGTTCTTCGGGGTCTCTGAGCGAGCAGTTCTTC.

This clone turned up a few times. This rearrangement joins TRBV12-3 or TRBV12-4 to TRBJ1-5, with D possibly TRBD1 on 6 matching bases. The CDR3 has 12 amino acids. V was clipped by 8 bases and J by 9 bases, with 14 bases between them. CDR3 sequence: CASARGDGPQHF. CDR3 sequence (DNA): TGTGCCAGCGCCAGGGGCGATGGGCCCCAGCATTTT.

The chain combines TRBV6-5 with TRBJ1-6; D not certain. Germline V gives CDR1 MNHEY, CDR2 SVGAGI. Trimming stripped 1 base from V and 13 bases from J, with 17 bases between. CDR3 length: 15 amino acids. The CDR3 coding sequence is TGTGCCAGCAGTTACTTCCCGGACGGGATTAAGCCCCTCCACTTT. Protein sequence: CASSYFPDGIKPLHF.

The V gene is TRBV3-1 (or the pseudogene TRBV3-2), the J gene TRBJ2-1, with TRBD2 matching 9 bases. From germline, CDR1 is LGHDT and CDR2 YNNKEL (reference sequence). The CDR3 totals 17 residues. V lost 3 bases and J lost 7; bases outside the gene matches: 13. The CDR3 spells CASSQAYSGSIRNEQFF. DNA for the CDR3: TGTGCCAGCAGCCAGGCCTATAGCGGGAGCATTAGAAATGAGCAGTTCTTC.

The chain combines TRBV14 with TRBJ1-1; D not resolved. The CDR3 consists of 14 residues. CDR1 and CDR2 from the germline V gene are SGHDN and FVKESK. Trimming removed 5 bases from V and 1 base from J, with 11 bases in between. The CDR3 region is CASSSRTGNTEAFF. CDR3 DNA sequence: TGTGCCAGCAGCTCGCGGACTGGGAACACTGAAGCTTTCTTT.

The count of this clone is one. The chain combines TRBV24-1 with TRBJ2-7, with 11 bases lining up with TRBD2. Germline V lookup: CDR1 KGHDR, CDR2 SFDVKD. The CDR3 is made up of 17 amino acids. The V segment lost 2 bases and the J segment 4 bases; nucleotides outside the gene matches: 9. CDR3 coding DNA: TGTGCCACCAGTGATTCGTCACCTAGCGGGGGGATTTACGAGCAGTACTTC. It yields the protein CATSDSSPSGGIYEQYF.

This chain joins TRBV28 and TRBJ2-7, with a tentative D call TRBD1 (5 bases). In germline, CDR1 is MDHEN, CDR2 SYDVKM. The V end was cut by 6 bases, the J end by 0 bases, with 15 bases between. This CDR3 has 15 amino acids. CDR3 loop: CASRAPTGSSYEQYF. CDR3 in DNA: TGTGCCAGCAGAGCCCCTACAGGAAGCTCCTACGAGCAGTACTTC.

This clone has only one observation. The chain joins TRBV13 to TRBJ1-1; 8 bases agree with TRBD1. Per the germline V gene, CDR1 is PRHDT and CDR2 is FYEKMQ (reference sequence). With V trimmed by 5 bases and J by 1 base, 6 bases remained unmatched. The CDR3 contains 15 residues. In DNA form, the CDR3 reads TGTGCCAGCAGCCTACGACAGGGGACGAACACTGAAGCTTTCTTT. Residues: CASSLRQGTNTEAFF.

The chain has TRBV19 and TRBJ2-2, with 13 nucleotides matching TRBD2. J was trimmed by 6 bases and V by 6 bases; bases with no gene match: 13. The CDR3 runs to 18 residues. CDR1 and CDR2 from the germline V gene are LNHDA and SQIVND (reference sequence). CDR3 in DNA: TGTGCCAGTAGGACAGGGGGCGAGACTAGCGGGAGGCCCGGGGAGCTGTTTTTT. Protein product: CASRTGGETSGRPGELFF.